Below, 28 T cell receptor beta chains from the same sample are listed, as sequenced in a study of cytomegalovirus exposure and HLA in healthy donors. This PCR relied on a set of 60 Vbeta primers and 13 Jbeta primers. Using immunoSEQ multiplex PCR, the repertoire was profiled, and TCRdb retains in-frame clones only, with some absent. The data show fewer than 200,000 clones, approximately 80% seen once. Sequencing used PBMCs. The receptors were sampled from a woman in her forties or fifties in good health and CMV-seropositive.

The chain employs TRBV7-2 and TRBJ1-4; TRBD1 matches at 10 bases. From germline, CDR1 is SGHTA and CDR2 FQGNSA. Trimming at V came to 5 bases and at J to 8 bases, leaving 8 bases not matched to a gene. The CDR3 totals 15 residues. The CDR3 reads CASSQFGTGDEKLFF. CDR3 sequence (DNA): TGTGCCAGCAGCCAGTTCGGGACAGGGGACGAAAAACTGTTTTTT.

J is TRBJ1-1 and V is TRBV6-6; no reliable D call. The V and J ends lost 0 bases and 1 base respectively, with 9 bases between them. Looked up from germline, CDR1 is MNHNY and CDR2 is SVGAGI (reference sequence). The CDR3 runs 15 residues. The CDR3 nucleotides read TGTGCCAGCAGTTACTCGGGGAGATCGAACACTGAAGCTTTCTTT. Its protein product is CASSYSGRSNTEAFF.

V and J are TRBV7-9 and TRBJ2-7; TRBD2 is a possible D gene (7 bases). Trimming pared 6 bases from V and 3 bases from J, leaving 18 bases between. The germline V gene has CDR1 SEHNR and CDR2 FQNEAQ (reference sequence). This CDR3 spans 15 amino acids. The CDR3 nucleotides are TGTGCCAGCAGACCCCGGGGGGCTGGATACTACGAGCAGTACTTC. This gives the protein CASRPRGAGYYEQYF.

The chain combines TRBV7-3 with TRBJ2-5; tentative D call: TRBD1 (5 bases). The CDR3 runs 14 residues. Trimming shortened V by 6 bases and J by 1 base, and 12 bases separated the two germline ends. CDR1 is SGHTA and CDR2 is FQGTGA in the germline V gene. The CDR3 loop is CASRVLQGQETQYF. CDR3 bases: TGTGCCAGCAGAGTCTTGCAGGGCCAAGAGACCCAGTACTTC.

V gene TRBV13 combines with J gene TRBJ2-7; 11 nucleotides line up with TRBD2. Germline trimming cut 0 bases from V and 3 bases from J; bases unmatched to any gene: 1. Per germline, CDR1 PRHDT and CDR2 FYEKMQ (reference sequence). The CDR3 contains 15 residues. The DNA of the CDR3 is TGTGCCAGCAGCTTAGGAACTAGCGGGGGCTACGAGCAGTACTTC. It encodes CASSLGTSGGYEQYF.

This clone has just a few counts. The chain combines TRBV7-8 with TRBJ1-1; possible D gene TRBD1, 6 bases. The germline V gene encodes CDR1 SGHVS and CDR2 FQNEAQ. The CDR3 totals 18 residues. V was shortened by 5 bases and J by 4 bases, with 26 bases between the two germline ends. The CDR3 region has the DNA TGTGCCAGCAGCCTACGGATCCAGGGGACCCGCGGGTCCACTGAAGCTTTCTTT. Its translation is CASSLRIQGTRGSTEAFF.

The chain combines TRBV25-1 with TRBJ1-1; TRBD1 aligns across 7 bases. Germline-derived CDR1 and CDR2 are MGHDK and SYGVNS. V lost 6 bases to trimming and J lost 7 bases; unmatched junction nucleotides: 8. The CDR3 contains 13 residues. The CDR3 loop reads CASSPTGAGEAFF. The CDR3 DNA reads TGTGCCAGCAGCCCAACAGGGGCGGGTGAAGCTTTCTTT.

The chain uses TRBV4-1 and TRBJ2-1, with TRBD2 matching 7 bases. The V gene's germline CDR1 is MGHRA and CDR2 YSYEKL. J lost 8 bases, V lost 3 bases, and 16 bases had no gene match. The CDR3 loop spans 17 amino acids. DNA of the CDR3: TGCGCCAGCAGCCAGGAACCCGGGACTACCCGGGGGGATGAGCAGTTCTTC. Its translation is CASSQEPGTTRGDEQFF.

This clone was recorded only once. The chain links TRBV15 to TRBJ1-4, with 7 nucleotides matching TRBD1. The ends lost 0 bases at V and 6 bases at J; junction bases unmatched: 10. Germline-derived CDR1 and CDR2 are LNHNV and YYDKDF (reference sequence). CDR3 length equals 17 residues. CDR3 region: CATSREAVVGTDEKLFF. CDR3 in DNA: TGTGCCACCAGCAGAGAGGCGGTCGTCGGGACAGATGAAAAACTGTTTTTT.

V and J are TRBV5-1 and TRBJ1-5; 12 nucleotides align to TRBD1. The J segment lost 5 bases and the V segment lost 5 bases, leaving 5 bases of the junction unmatched. The germline gives CDR1 SGHRS, CDR2 YFSETQ. The CDR3 is 15 residues long. The DNA of the CDR3 is TGCGCCAGCAGGGCCGGGACAGGGGGCCATCAGCCCCAGCATTTT. Translated, it gives CASRAGTGGHQPQHF.

This clone came up once. The chain recombines TRBV6-5 with TRBJ1-1; D unresolved. There are 12 residues in the CDR3. Between the trimmed V and J ends, which lost 5 bases and 10 bases, there was a span of 14 bases. Germline V lookup: CDR1 MNHEY, CDR2 SVGAGI. CDR3 nucleotides: TGTGCCAGCAGTGTACGGCCAGGCTTAGCTTTCTTT. The encoded protein is CASSVRPGLAFF.

The genes are TRBV19 and TRBJ1-1; TRBD1 might be the D (5 bases). The CDR3 totals 13 residues. Trimming removed 5 bases from V and 4 bases from J, with 11 bases in between. Germline-derived CDR1 and CDR2 are LNHDA and SQIVND (reference sequence). In DNA, the CDR3 is TGTGCCAGTAGTTCAGGGTCGGGCACTGAAGCTTTCTTT. Its protein product is CASSSGSGTEAFF.

The chain joins TRBV2 to TRBJ1-2, with D maybe TRBD1 (6 bases). CDR3 length: 12 residues. Per the germline V gene, CDR1 is SNHLY and CDR2 is FYNNEI. Trimming pared 10 bases from V and 4 bases from J, leaving 13 bases between. The CDR3 reads CATQGSSYGYTF. The CDR3 coding sequence is TGTGCCACTCAGGGGTCGAGCTATGGCTACACCTTC.

This rearrangement joins TRBV7-3 to TRBJ2-1; 9 positions agree with TRBD2. The CDR3 length is 17 residues. Germline CDR1 reads SGHTA; CDR2 reads FQGTGA. The V segment lost 0 bases and the J segment 5 bases; nucleotides outside the gene matches: 8. This CDR3 reads CASSLTLAGGINNEQFF. The CDR3 nucleotides read TGTGCCAGCAGCTTAACATTGGCGGGAGGGATAAACAATGAGCAGTTCTTC.

The rearrangement joins TRBV18 to TRBJ2-3, with 8 positions matching TRBD2. There are 15 residues in the CDR3. CDR1 and CDR2 from the germline V gene are KGHSH and LQKENI. V lost 6 bases, J lost 0 bases, and 5 bases stayed unmatched. The CDR3, as DNA: TGTGCCAGCTCCTTTTCTAGCGGGAGCACAGATACGCAGTATTTT. The encoded protein is CASSFSSGSTDTQYF.

The CDR3 nucleotides read TGTGCCAGCAGGGATACTAGCGGCCCTCTCAATGAGCAGTTCTTC. This translates into CASRDTSGPLNEQFF. The chain is built from TRBV2 and TRBJ2-1; TRBD2 agrees at 8 bases. Germline loops: CDR1 SNHLY, CDR2 FYNNEI. The CDR3 spans 15 residues. The V gene end was trimmed by 6 bases and the J gene end by 6 bases; junction bases not matched to a gene: 10.

V and J are TRBV28 and TRBJ2-3, with 9 bases matching TRBD2. Germline V lookup: CDR1 MDHEN, CDR2 SYDVKM. The V segment lost 5 bases and the J segment 6 bases; nucleotides outside the gene matches: 9. This CDR3 comprises 15 residues. The CDR3 spells CASSRASGIRDTQYF. The CDR3 DNA reads TGTGCCAGCAGTCGAGCTAGCGGGATAAGGGATACGCAGTATTTT.

The chain has TRBV30 and TRBJ1-4; 8 bases are shared with TRBD1. V gave up 2 bases and J gave up 11 bases; unmatched junction bases: 4. The CDR3 consists of 12 residues. Germline V gives CDR1 GTSNPN, CDR2 SVGIG (reference sequence). This chain's CDR3 is CAWSSDRAKLFF. The CDR3, as DNA: TGTGCCTGGAGTTCGGACAGGGCCAAACTGTTTTTT.

This clone was picked up one time. The J gene is TRBJ1-1, the V gene TRBV2, with 8 nucleotides matching TRBD1. Germline V CDR1 and CDR2: SNHLY, FYNNEI. CDR3 size: 14 residues. The J segment lost 1 base and the V segment lost 6 bases, leaving 4 bases of the junction unmatched. The CDR3 spells CASSGQGRNTEAFF. Written as DNA, the CDR3 is TGTGCCAGCAGCGGACAGGGACGGAACACTGAAGCTTTCTTT.

The chain employs TRBV10-3 and TRBJ2-1; possibly TRBD2 for D (6 bases). Germline V gene data show CDR1 as ENHRY and CDR2 as SYGVKD. V was clipped by 2 bases and J by 9 bases, with 14 bases between them. The CDR3 has 14 residues. Here the CDR3 reads CAISEPGGSTEQFF. In nucleotides, the CDR3 is TGTGCCATCAGTGAGCCCGGGGGAAGTACTGAGCAGTTCTTC.

In nucleotides, the CDR3 is TGTGCCAGCAGCTTTGACACATTGAATTCACCCCTCCACTTT. This gives the protein CASSFDTLNSPLHF. This chain uses TRBV5-4 with TRBJ1-6, with unresolved D. V lost 2 bases, J lost 7 bases, and 10 bases lay in between. The CDR3 spans 14 residues. The germline V gene has CDR1 SGHNT and CDR2 YYREEE (reference sequence).

The chain is built from TRBV11-3 and TRBJ1-1; D is ambiguous. V was trimmed by 2 bases and J by 4 bases, leaving 11 bases between them. The CDR3 spans 14 residues. Germline CDR1 and CDR2: SGHNT and YENEEA. The CDR3 loop is CASSLTAGSTEAFF. Written as DNA, the CDR3 is TGTGCCAGCAGCTTAACGGCGGGGTCCACTGAAGCTTTCTTT. Based on the CDR3 plus reference TRBV11-3 and TRBJ1-1, the full variable domain is EAGVVQSPRYKIIEKKQPVAFWCNPISGHNTLYWYLQNLGQGPELLIRYENEEAVDDSQLPKDRFSAERLKGVDSTLKIQPAELGDSAVYLCASSLTAGSTEAFFGQGTRLTVV.

The sample holds a few counts of this clone. The gene calls are TRBV9 and TRBJ2-1; D may be TRBD2 (6 bases). The V end was cut by 0 bases, the J end by 10 bases, with 14 bases between. The germline V gene encodes CDR1 SGDLS and CDR2 YYNGEE. This CDR3 spans 14 amino acids. Here the CDR3 DNA reads TGTGCCAGCAGCGTAGTGGAGGGGTTGGGCGAGCAGTTCTTC. It encodes CASSVVEGLGEQFF.

The chain couples TRBV7-9 to TRBJ2-1; 7 bases agree with TRBD2. V was clipped by 6 bases and J by 4 bases; unmatched bases: 9. CDR1 is SEHNR, CDR2 FQNEAQ, per germline (reference sequence). The CDR3 has 15 residues. The CDR3 here is CASSSWSGDYNEQFF. The CDR3 DNA is TGTGCCAGCAGTTCGTGGAGCGGGGATTACAATGAGCAGTTCTTC.

The chain has TRBV5-1 and TRBJ2-1; 9 positions match TRBD2. Germline trimming cut 3 bases from V and 0 bases from J; bases unmatched to any gene: 10. The length of the CDR3 is 18 residues. The germline gives CDR1 SGHRS, CDR2 YFSETQ. CDR3 coding DNA: TGCGCCAGCAGCTGGGGGACTAGCCCTAGCCGCTCCTACAATGAGCAGTTCTTC. Amino acids: CASSWGTSPSRSYNEQFF.

This chain connects TRBV6-1 to TRBJ1-6; 7 nucleotides agree with TRBD1. Per germline, CDR1 MNHNS and CDR2 SASEGT. The V segment lost 5 bases and the J segment 7 bases; nucleotides outside the gene matches: 5. This CDR3 contains 14 residues. Here the CDR3 reads CASSRTGPNSPLHF. In DNA, the CDR3 is TGTGCCAGCAGTCGGACAGGCCCGAATTCACCCCTCCACTTT.

Notes on this clone: Sequence at one end of the junction differs from germline and may be a read error. This chain links TRBV7-9 with TRBJ1-2, with 10 bases aligning to TRBD1. CDR1 and CDR2 from the germline V gene are SEHNR and FQNEAQ (reference sequence). This CDR3 is built from 18 residues. Here the CDR3 DNA reads TGTTCCAGCGTCGGGATCCGGGACAGGGGAAGTGGTGACTATGGCTACACCTTC. Its protein product is CSSVGIRDRGSGDYGYTF.

The chain joins TRBV18 to TRBJ2-5; 15 bases are shared with TRBD2. The germline V gene has CDR1 KGHSH and CDR2 LQKENI. The CDR3 extends over 17 amino acids. V gave up 3 bases and J gave up 0 bases; unmatched junction bases: 2. CDR3 region: CASSPGLAGGDQETQYF. In nucleotides, the CDR3 is TGTGCCAGCTCACCCGGACTAGCGGGAGGGGACCAAGAGACCCAGTACTTC.